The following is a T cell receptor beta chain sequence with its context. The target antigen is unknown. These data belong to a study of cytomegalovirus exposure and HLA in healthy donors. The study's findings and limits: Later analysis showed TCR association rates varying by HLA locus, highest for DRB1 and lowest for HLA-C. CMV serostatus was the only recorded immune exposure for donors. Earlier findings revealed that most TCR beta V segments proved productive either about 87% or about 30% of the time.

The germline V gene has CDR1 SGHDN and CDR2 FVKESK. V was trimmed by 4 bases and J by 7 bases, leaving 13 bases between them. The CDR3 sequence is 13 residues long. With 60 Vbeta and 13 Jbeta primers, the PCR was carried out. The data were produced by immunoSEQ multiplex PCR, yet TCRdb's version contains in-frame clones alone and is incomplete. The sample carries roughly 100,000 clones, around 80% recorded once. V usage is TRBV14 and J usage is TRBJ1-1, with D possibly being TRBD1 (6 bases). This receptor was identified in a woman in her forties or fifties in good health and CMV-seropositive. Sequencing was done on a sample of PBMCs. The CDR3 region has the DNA TGTGCCAGCAGCCGTATGGGGGCCGGTGAAGCTTTCTTT. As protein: CASSRMGAGEAFF.